This T cell receptor (beta chain) was sequenced in a study of T cells in Graves' hyperthyroidism and ophthalmopathy. Whole-study results and caveats: Ophthalmopathy was told apart from stable hyperthyroidism by a 13 V-J model. Most thyroid clonotypes with frequency above 0.001 were detected in blood.

As to this clonotype: Its antigen is undetermined. A much larger clone lies one base from this, so it may be a read error.

Regions amplified from RNA transcripts were the TCR beta CDR3 regions. The primer set for the first-round RT-PCR of the TCR CDR3 was HTBI. MiXCR, applied by TCRdb to the multiplex PCR reads, yields one record per CDR3 protein. Counted here are approximately 100,000 distinct CDR3 sequences, about 45% occurring once; the ten biggest clones make up approximately 30%. The CDR3 has 14 amino acids. V gave up 5 bases and J gave up 0 bases, with 11 bases separating them. Absence of ophthalmopathy progression within 18 months defined stable Graves' hyperthyroidism. The hyperthyroidism was newly diagnosed and had lasted under 2 months; the patients were aged 18 to 65.

This chain connects TRBV12-3 or TRBV12-4 to TRBJ2-7; D is ambiguous. The sequence was collected from a man between 40 and 49 years old with Graves' hyperthyroidism. Sample: blood. The CDR3 DNA reads TGTGCCAGCAGTCTCGGAGTAGCCTCCTACGAGCAGTACTTC. Its protein is CASSLGVASYEQYF.